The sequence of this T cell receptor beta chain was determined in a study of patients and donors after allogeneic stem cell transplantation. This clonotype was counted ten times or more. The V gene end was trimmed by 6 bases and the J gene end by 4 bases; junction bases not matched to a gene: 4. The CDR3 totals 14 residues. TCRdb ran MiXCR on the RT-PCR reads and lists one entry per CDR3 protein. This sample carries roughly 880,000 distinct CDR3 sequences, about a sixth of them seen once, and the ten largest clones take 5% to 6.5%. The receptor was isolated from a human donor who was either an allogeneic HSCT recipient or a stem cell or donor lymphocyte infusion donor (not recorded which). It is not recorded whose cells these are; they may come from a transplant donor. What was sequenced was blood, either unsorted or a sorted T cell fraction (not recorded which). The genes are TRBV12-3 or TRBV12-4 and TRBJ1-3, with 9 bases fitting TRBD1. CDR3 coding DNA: TGTGCCAGCAGCCAAGGGACAGGGGGAAACACCATATATTTT. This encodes CASSQGTGGNTIYF.